This TCR beta chain originates from a study of identical twins. The ends were cut back, 5 bases at V and 3 bases at J, with 11 bases in the middle. This CDR3 spans 13 amino acids. Germline lookup yields CDR1 MNHNY and CDR2 SVGAGI (reference sequence). TCRdb ran MiXCR on the 5' RACE reads and lists one entry per CDR3 protein. The sample has some 790,000 distinct CDR3 sequences, 15% to 20% seen once. The sample was also reused in another study, on T cells expressing NK-cell markers. That report notes: From sorted CD3+CD56+NKG2C+, CD3+CD56+NKG2C- and CD3+CD56-NKG2C+ T cells came the TCR beta repertoires. The CD3+CD56-NKG2C+ fraction was also led by these clonotypes in several donors.

The receptor was isolated from a woman between 18 and 29 years old in good health. Sequencing was carried out using PBMCs. This chain uses TRBV6-6 with TRBJ2-7; maybe TRBD1 (6 bases). The CDR3 DNA reads TGTGCCAGCAGTACGCAACAGGGCTACGAGCAGTACTTC. Its protein product is CASSTQQGYEQYF.